This T cell receptor (beta chain) was sequenced in a study of T-cell memory formation after mild COVID-19. The overall study: There were largely donor-specific TCR clusters. Overall study results and limits: Specificity for SARS-CoV-2 was not confirmed among the second-wave clones peaking on day 37. CM and EM subsets held most contracting CD4+ clones; EMRA held CD8+ ones.

This CDR3 is built from 14 residues. Germline assignment: CDR1 SGHRS and CDR2 YFSETQ. V gave up 0 bases and J gave up 9 bases; unmatched junction bases: 8. UMIs and sample barcodes were carried by the TCR alpha and TCR beta cDNA libraries that 5'RACE produced using constant-segment primers. MiXCR was run by TCRdb on the 5' RACE reads, yielding one entry per CDR3 protein. The data hold 250,000 to 400,000 distinct CDR3 sequences, with over 11% observed a single time. This clonotype was seen a few times. What it binds is not known. Input material: PBMCs or a T cell subset sorted from them (not recorded which). The receptor was derived from a man between 18 and 29 years old who had mild COVID-19 (a few samples of this study predate the infection). Cell type and time point are not known. The V gene is TRBV5-1, the J gene TRBJ2-7; the match to TRBD1 covers 8 bases. This chain's CDR3 is CASSLAGQVHGQYF. The CDR3 DNA reads as TGCGCCAGCAGCTTGGCGGGACAGGTACATGGGCAGTACTTC.